The 18 T cell receptor beta chains below were found in one sample sequenced in a study of PD-L1 blockade in urothelial cancer. This table comes from immunoSEQ multiplex PCR, and its TCRdb copy is limited to in-frame clones, with some not included. Of about 52,000 clones listed, 60% to 85% are singletons. This sample comprised PBMCs, obtained around atezolizumab (anti-PD-L1) treatment. These TCRs come from a man between 65 and 79 years old with urothelial cancer.

CDR3 nucleotides: TGTGCCAGCAGCTTAGATTTGACTAGCGGGCCACAAGAGACCCAGTACTTC. This translates into CASSLDLTSGPQETQYF. This chain joins TRBV7-9 and TRBJ2-5, with 10 positions matching TRBD2. The CDR3 runs to 17 residues. Germline V CDR1 and CDR2: SEHNR, FQNEAQ (reference sequence). Trimming cost V 1 base and J 2 bases; bases outside gene matches: 7.

J is TRBJ1-2 and V is TRBV4-2; TRBD1 matches 10 bases. This CDR3 spans 16 amino acids. The germline V gene has CDR1 LGHNA and CDR2 YNFKEQ. V lost 1 base and J lost 6; bases outside the gene matches: 8. CDR3 sequence: CASSQAGTGAVDGYTF. CDR3 nucleotides: TGTGCCAGCAGCCAAGCCGGGACAGGGGCGGTTGATGGCTACACCTTC.

The V gene is TRBV28, the J gene TRBJ1-2; perhaps TRBD1 as D (5 bases). The length of the CDR3 is 14 residues. Trimming left V 10 bases short and J 7 bases short, with 22 bases between. The V gene's germline CDR1 is MDHEN and CDR2 SYDVKM. CDR3: CATLAAGRSGGYTF. The CDR3 region has the DNA TGTGCCACCCTGGCGGCAGGGCGGAGTGGTGGCTACACCTTC.

This clone was observed a single time. J is TRBJ2-7 and V is TRBV7-9; unclear D gene. Germline V gene sequence: CDR1 SEHNR, CDR2 FQNEAQ (reference sequence). V lost 1 base, J lost 1 base, and 14 bases lay in between. The CDR3 has 16 residues. This CDR3 reads CASSLDSPSTSYEQYF. The DNA of the CDR3 is TGTGCCAGCAGCTTAGATTCGCCTTCGACATCCTACGAGCAGTACTTC.

This clone was seen more than once but under ten times. The J gene is TRBJ1-1, the V gene TRBV5-1; D is unresolved. The CDR3 sequence is 13 residues long. Per germline, CDR1 SGHRS and CDR2 YFSETQ. V was cut by 2 bases and J by 1 base, with 6 bases left in between. The CDR3 nucleotides read TGCGCCAGCAGCTTACGACAGAACACTGAAGCTTTCTTT. It yields the protein CASSLRQNTEAFF.

The genes are TRBV19 and TRBJ1-3, with D possibly being TRBD1 (5 bases). Trimming took off 4 bases at V and 4 bases at J, with 14 bases between the two ends. The CDR3 length is 15 residues. Germline-derived CDR1 and CDR2 are LNHDA and SQIVND (reference sequence). The CDR3 sequence is CASSTTDSLGNTIYF. CDR3 sequence (DNA): TGTGCCAGTAGTACCACAGACAGCCTGGGAAACACCATATATTTT.

The chain has TRBV10-3 and TRBJ1-1; maybe TRBD1 (5 bases). Germline V gene data show CDR1 as ENHRY and CDR2 as SYGVKD. There are 14 residues in the CDR3. Trimming pared 8 bases from V and 4 bases from J, leaving 17 bases between. Written as DNA, the CDR3 is TGTGCCATCTCCTCGGGGGACTGGGGCACTGAAGCTTTCTTT. Protein sequence: CAISSGDWGTEAFF.

This chain connects TRBV7-7 to TRBJ2-7; D gene uncertain. CDR3 length equals 13 residues. The ends were cut back, 3 bases at V and 6 bases at J, with 12 bases in the middle. The germline gives CDR1 SSHAT, CDR2 FNYEAQ (reference sequence). As DNA, the CDR3 is TGTGCCAGCAGCTTGGTGGCCCTCTCCGAGCAGTACTTC. This gives the protein CASSLVALSEQYF.

This rearrangement joins TRBV7-9 to TRBJ1-2, with D tentatively TRBD1 (6 bases). Trimming pared 5 bases from V and 8 bases from J, leaving 27 bases between. From germline, CDR1 is SEHNR and CDR2 FQNEAQ (reference sequence). The CDR3 sequence is 17 residues long. DNA of the CDR3: TGTGCCAGCAGCCTTACCGATCGGGGGGCGCGGCTGAGGGGCTACACCTTC. Protein product: CASSLTDRGARLRGYTF.

V gene TRBV7-3 combines with J gene TRBJ1-1, with TRBD1 as a possible D gene (6 bases). In germline, CDR1 is SGHTA, CDR2 FQGTGA. The ends were cut back, 1 base at V and 1 base at J, with 19 bases in the middle. The CDR3 has 18 amino acids. CDR3 in DNA: TGTGCCAGCAGCTTAAAGGCAGGGGTCCAATATGAGAACACTGAAGCTTTCTTT. Translating it yields CASSLKAGVQYENTEAFF.

This clone was recorded a few times. This chain uses TRBV4-3 with TRBJ2-7, with 8 bases fitting TRBD1. The ends lost 3 bases at V and 3 bases at J; junction bases unmatched: 7. The CDR3 has 15 residues. The V gene's germline CDR1 is LGHNA and CDR2 YSLEER. CDR3 sequence: CASSQETGAYYEQYF. As DNA, the CDR3 is TGCGCCAGCAGCCAGGAGACAGGGGCCTACTACGAGCAGTACTTC.

This chain links TRBV4-3 with TRBJ2-3, with D perhaps matching TRBD1 (5 bases). Germline CDR1 and CDR2: LGHNA and YSLEER. Trimming removed 0 bases from V and 1 base from J, with 14 bases in between. This CDR3 is built from 17 residues. The CDR3: CASSQEAQGRGTDTQYF. Here the CDR3 DNA reads TGCGCCAGCAGCCAAGAGGCTCAGGGCCGGGGCACAGATACGCAGTATTTT.

The chain couples TRBV27 to TRBJ2-7; 7 bases agree with TRBD2. V trimming: 5 bases; J trimming: 2 bases; junction bases outside the gene matches: 6. CDR1 is MNHEY and CDR2 is SMNVEV in the germline V gene (reference sequence). The CDR3 has 14 residues. The CDR3 nucleotides read TGTGCCAGCAGTCCAGAGCGGGGAGCCTACGAGCAGTACTTC. Translating gives CASSPERGAYEQYF.

The gene calls are TRBV4-1 and TRBJ2-3, with 8 positions matching TRBD1. The germline gives CDR1 MGHRA, CDR2 YSYEKL. The V gene end was trimmed by 0 bases and the J gene end by 2 bases; junction bases not matched to a gene: 7. This CDR3 has 17 amino acids. The CDR3 region is CASSQDPGQAYTDTQYF. As DNA, the CDR3 is TGCGCCAGCAGCCAAGATCCGGGACAGGCCTACACAGATACGCAGTATTTT.

The gene calls are TRBV4-1 and TRBJ2-3; D call uncertain. This CDR3 has 12 amino acids. Trimming cost V 1 base and J 8 bases, with 7 bases left between them. Germline V gene lookup returns CDR1 MGHRA and CDR2 YSYEKL. In DNA, the CDR3 is TGCGCCAGCAGCCAAGCAGCAGGTACGCAGTATTTT. Translating it yields CASSQAAGTQYF.

This chain connects TRBV6-5 to TRBJ1-2; D is unresolved. The CDR3 runs 16 residues. V lost 2 bases and J lost 0, with 13 bases in between. CDR1 and CDR2 from the germline V gene are MNHEY and SVGAGI. This chain's CDR3 is CASSYIPVAANYGYTF. The CDR3 region has the DNA TGTGCCAGCAGTTACATCCCCGTGGCGGCTAACTATGGCTACACCTTC.

The genes are TRBV5-5 and TRBJ1-1; 7 positions agree with TRBD1. This CDR3 is built from 17 residues. The junction had 19 bases not matched to a gene; V was cut back by 6 bases and J by 5 bases. In germline, CDR1 is SGHKS, CDR2 YYEKEE (reference sequence). CDR3 sequence: CASTPGVKGAPGTEAFF. The CDR3, as DNA: TGTGCCAGCACCCCGGGGGTAAAGGGGGCGCCGGGAACTGAAGCTTTCTTT.

This clone has a handful of counts. V is TRBV16 and J is TRBJ1-5; D unresolved. Per germline, CDR1 KGHSY and CDR2 FQNENV. Between the trimmed V and J ends, which lost 0 bases and 6 bases, there was a span of 3 bases. This CDR3 is built from 12 residues. For the CDR3, the DNA is TGTGCCAGCAGCCAATCTAGTCAGCCCCAGCATTTT. As protein: CASSQSSQPQHF.